This is a list of T cell receptor beta chains from one sample in a study of blood T cell repertoires in COVID-19. Method: immunoSEQ multiplex PCR; TCRdb's copy keeps in-frame clones and lacks some. The profile shows 100,000 to 150,000 clones, about four fifths of them singletons. Sample: peripheral blood. The receptor set was obtained from a woman between 45 and 60 years old with acute or convalescent COVID-19. Both conserved end residues are part of each CDR3.

j_gene: TRBJ2-1
v_gene: TRBV5-1
CDR3aa: CASSLALLNEQFF

j_gene: TRBJ2-4
v_gene: TRBV4-1
CDR3aa: CASSQAQAAGENIQYF

j_gene: TRBJ1-1
v_gene: TRBV6-5
CDR3aa: CASISYREAFF

j_gene: TRBJ2-1
v_gene: TRBV7-8
CDR3aa: CASRPGRLSGARAYNEQFF

j_gene: TRBJ2-7
v_gene: TRBV14
CDR3aa: CASSRGQGFRLGEQYF

j_gene: TRBJ2-3
v_gene: TRBV27
CDR3aa: CASTLQGGIADTQYF

j_gene: TRBJ2-5
v_gene: TRBV27
CDR3aa: CASSLSLAGRETQYF

j_gene: TRBJ2-1
v_gene: TRBV19
CDR3aa: CASKRTQSGPNEQFF

j_gene: TRBJ2-7
v_gene: TRBV9
CDR3aa: CASSAMTSGSYEQYF

j_gene: TRBJ1-4
v_gene: TRBV5-1
CDR3aa: CASSTGDKTVGEKLFF

j_gene: TRBJ1-5
v_gene: TRBV6-1
CDR3aa: CASSEVRLADQPQHF

j_gene: TRBJ2-3
v_gene: TRBV19
CDR3aa: CASSIGVSGVGSTDTQYF

j_gene: TRBJ1-1
v_gene: TRBV19
CDR3aa: CASSSPGKPTKTEAFF

j_gene: TRBJ2-1
v_gene: TRBV6-1
CDR3aa: CASSEAQTGGNEQFF

j_gene: TRBJ2-7
v_gene: TRBV6-5
CDR3aa: CASSEDRGYEQYF

j_gene: TRBJ1-1
v_gene: TRBV15
CDR3aa: CATSRDRGPTEAFF

j_gene: TRBJ2-7
v_gene: TRBV7-9
CDR3aa: CASSLADRVYEQYF

j_gene: TRBJ2-7
v_gene: TRBV2
CDR3aa: CASSEASYEQYF

j_gene: TRBJ1-1
v_gene: TRBV5-1
CDR3aa: CASSLAPGDYEAFF

j_gene: TRBJ1-1
v_gene: TRBV7-8
CDR3aa: CASSSTKTANTEAFF

j_gene: TRBJ1-2
v_gene: TRBV14
CDR3aa: CASSARGNYGYTF

j_gene: TRBJ2-3
v_gene: TRBV11-2
CDR3aa: CASSFVRDTQYF

j_gene: TRBJ2-7
v_gene: TRBV5-1
CDR3aa: CASSPSSGGSTYEQYF

j_gene: TRBJ1-2
v_gene: TRBV27
CDR3aa: CASRTGQGNYGYTF

j_gene: TRBJ2-7
v_gene: TRBV20-1
CDR3aa: CSASPPAGGYSYEQYF

j_gene: TRBJ1-2
v_gene: TRBV19
CDR3aa: CASLSQGQLNYGYTF

j_gene: TRBJ2-2
v_gene: TRBV5-6
CDR3aa: CASSLDPQDTGELFF

j_gene: TRBJ2-1
v_gene: TRBV24-1
CDR3aa: CATSDWGTGAYNEQFF

j_gene: TRBJ1-1
v_gene: TRBV5-6
CDR3aa: CASSSLQVLNTEAFF

j_gene: TRBJ2-2
v_gene: TRBV30
CDR3aa: CAWSVLGGGSNTGELFF

j_gene: TRBJ1-4
v_gene: TRBV6-5
CDR3aa: CASSSQQGEKLFF

j_gene: TRBJ1-1
v_gene: TRBV5-6
CDR3aa: CASSLVVGHTEAFF

j_gene: TRBJ1-2
v_gene: TRBV12-3/TRBV12-4
CDR3aa: CASSLDRLYGYTF

j_gene: TRBJ1-4
v_gene: TRBV28
CDR3aa: CASGDRTVNEKLFF

j_gene: TRBJ1-1
v_gene: TRBV4-2
CDR3aa: CASSQRTGVNTEAFF

j_gene: TRBJ2-3
v_gene: TRBV3-1/TRBV3-2
CDR3aa: CASSQVQGSDTQYF

j_gene: TRBJ2-3
v_gene: TRBV3-1/TRBV3-2
CDR3aa: CASSQGRVGTDTQYF

j_gene: TRBJ1-1
v_gene: TRBV6-5
CDR3aa: CASGLMTGGLTEAFF

j_gene: TRBJ1-5
v_gene: TRBV10-3
CDR3aa: CAISDTGGAQPQHF

j_gene: TRBJ1-3
v_gene: TRBV19
CDR3aa: CASSVETGNTIYF

j_gene: TRBJ2-6
v_gene: TRBV5-5
CDR3aa: CASSRTGANSGANVLTF

j_gene: TRBJ1-5
v_gene: TRBV19
CDR3aa: CASIRDRGVNQPQHF

j_gene: TRBJ1-6
v_gene: TRBV30
CDR3aa: CAWRPGGNSPLHF

j_gene: TRBJ2-3
v_gene: TRBV18
CDR3aa: CASSQSRGRVDTQYF

j_gene: TRBJ1-6
v_gene: TRBV6-6
CDR3aa: CASTKGVNSPLHF

j_gene: TRBJ1-2
v_gene: TRBV19
CDR3aa: CASSIPPGNYGYTF

j_gene: TRBJ1-1
v_gene: TRBV18
CDR3aa: CASSPGRTEAFF

j_gene: TRBJ2-7
v_gene: TRBV27
CDR3aa: CASSLGSGGREQYF

j_gene: TRBJ2-2
v_gene: TRBV5-4
CDR3aa: CASSPDSHWGNTGELFF

j_gene: TRBJ1-1
v_gene: TRBV9
CDR3aa: CASSADRGNTEAFF

j_gene: TRBJ2-7
v_gene: TRBV11-2
CDR3aa: CASSLVGDSFYEQYF

j_gene: TRBJ2-3
v_gene: TRBV24-1
CDR3aa: CATSDPGTGTDTQYF

j_gene: TRBJ1-2
v_gene: TRBV15
CDR3aa: CATSKTGVNYGYTF

j_gene: TRBJ1-1
v_gene: TRBV30
CDR3aa: CAGAGRKTVGTEAFF